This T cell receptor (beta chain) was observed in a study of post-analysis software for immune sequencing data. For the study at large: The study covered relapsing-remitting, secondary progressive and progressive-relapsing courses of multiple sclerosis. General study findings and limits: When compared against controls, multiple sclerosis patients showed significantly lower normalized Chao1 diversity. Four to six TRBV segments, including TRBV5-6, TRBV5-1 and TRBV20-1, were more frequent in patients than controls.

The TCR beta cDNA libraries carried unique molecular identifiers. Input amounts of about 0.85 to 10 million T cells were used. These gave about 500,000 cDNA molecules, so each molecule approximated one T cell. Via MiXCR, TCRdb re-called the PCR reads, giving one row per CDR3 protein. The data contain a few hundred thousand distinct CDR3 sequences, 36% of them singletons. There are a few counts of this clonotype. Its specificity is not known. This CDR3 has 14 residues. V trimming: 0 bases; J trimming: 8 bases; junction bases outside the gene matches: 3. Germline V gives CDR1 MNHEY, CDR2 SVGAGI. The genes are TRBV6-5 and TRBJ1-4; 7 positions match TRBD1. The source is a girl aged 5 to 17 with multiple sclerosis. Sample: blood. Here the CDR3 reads CASSYSSGGEKLFF. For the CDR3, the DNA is TGTGCCAGCAGTTACTCATCAGGGGGAGAAAAACTGTTTTTT.